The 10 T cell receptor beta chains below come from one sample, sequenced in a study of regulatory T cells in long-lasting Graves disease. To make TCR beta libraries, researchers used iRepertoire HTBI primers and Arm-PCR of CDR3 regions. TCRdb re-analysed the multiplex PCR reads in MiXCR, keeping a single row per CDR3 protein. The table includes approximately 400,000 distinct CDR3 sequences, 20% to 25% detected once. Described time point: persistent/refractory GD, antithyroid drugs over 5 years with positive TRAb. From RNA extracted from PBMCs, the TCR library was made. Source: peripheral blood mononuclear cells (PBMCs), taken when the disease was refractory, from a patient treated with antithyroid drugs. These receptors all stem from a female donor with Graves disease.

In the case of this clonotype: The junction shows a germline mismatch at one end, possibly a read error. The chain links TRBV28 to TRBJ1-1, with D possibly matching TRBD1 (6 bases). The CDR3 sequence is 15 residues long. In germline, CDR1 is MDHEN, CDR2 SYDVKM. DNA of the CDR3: TGCGCCAGCAGTTTGCCGAGACAGGTTAACATTGAAGCTTTCTTT. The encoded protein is CASSLPRQVNIEAFF. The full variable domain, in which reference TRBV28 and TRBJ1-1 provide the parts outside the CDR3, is DVKVTQSSRYLVKRTGEKVFLECVQDMDHENMFWYRQDPGLGLRLIYFSYDVKMKEKGDIPEGYSVSREKKERFSLILESASTNQTSMYLCASSLPRQVNIEAFFGQGTRLTVV.

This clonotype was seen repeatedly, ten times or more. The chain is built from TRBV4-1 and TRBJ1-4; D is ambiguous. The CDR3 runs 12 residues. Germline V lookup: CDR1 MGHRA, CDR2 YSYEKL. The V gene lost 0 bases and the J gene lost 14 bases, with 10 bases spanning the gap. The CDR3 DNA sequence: TGCGCCAGCAGCCAAGATCGGAATAACCTGTTTTTT. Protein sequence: CASSQDRNNLFF.

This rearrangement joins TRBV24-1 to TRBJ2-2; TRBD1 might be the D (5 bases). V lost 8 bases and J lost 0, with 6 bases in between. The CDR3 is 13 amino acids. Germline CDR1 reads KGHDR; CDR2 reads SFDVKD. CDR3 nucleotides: TGTGCCACCAAAGGGGCGAACACCGGGGAGCTGTTTTTT. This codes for CATKGANTGELFF.

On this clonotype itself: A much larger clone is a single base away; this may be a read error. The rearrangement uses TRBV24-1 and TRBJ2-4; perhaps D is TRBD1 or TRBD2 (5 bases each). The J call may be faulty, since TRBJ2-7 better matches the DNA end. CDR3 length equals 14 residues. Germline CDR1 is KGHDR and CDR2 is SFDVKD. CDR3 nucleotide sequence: TGTGCCACCAGCTCCCGGGACCCCCTGAACGAGCAGTACTTC. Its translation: CATSSRDPLNEQYF.

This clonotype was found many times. The CDR3 DNA reads as TGTGCCAGCGGCGCCGGGACAGGAGGGACTGGGGCCAAAAACATTCAGTACTTC. Residues: CASGAGTGGTGAKNIQYF. The V call is TRBV2, the J call TRBJ2-4, with 8 bases identical to TRBD1. V lost 8 bases and J lost 1; bases outside the gene matches: 16. CDR1 is SNHLY and CDR2 is FYNNEI in the germline V gene. This CDR3 is built from 18 residues.

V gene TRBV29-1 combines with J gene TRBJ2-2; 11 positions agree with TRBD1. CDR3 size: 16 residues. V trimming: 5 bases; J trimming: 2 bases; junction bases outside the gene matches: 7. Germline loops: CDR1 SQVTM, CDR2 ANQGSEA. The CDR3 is CSVSGTGGSNTGELFF. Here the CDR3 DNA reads TGCAGCGTTTCCGGGACAGGGGGTTCCAACACCGGGGAGCTGTTTTTT.

Here the CDR3 reads CAWSRDQNTEAFF. For the CDR3, the DNA is TGTGCCTGGAGTCGCGACCAGAACACTGAAGCTTTCTTT. The chain joins TRBV30 to TRBJ1-1; no definite D call. CDR1 and CDR2 (germline): GTSNPN, SVGIG (reference sequence). With 2 bases removed from V and 1 base from J, the gap between germline ends came to 8 bases. This CDR3 is 13 amino acids long.

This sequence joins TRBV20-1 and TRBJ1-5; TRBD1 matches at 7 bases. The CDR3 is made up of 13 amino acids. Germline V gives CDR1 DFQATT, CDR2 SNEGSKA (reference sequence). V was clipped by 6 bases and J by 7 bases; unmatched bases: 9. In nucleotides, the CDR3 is TGCAGTGCCATGACAGGGTCGGGGCAGCCCCAGCATTTT. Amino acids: CSAMTGSGQPQHF.

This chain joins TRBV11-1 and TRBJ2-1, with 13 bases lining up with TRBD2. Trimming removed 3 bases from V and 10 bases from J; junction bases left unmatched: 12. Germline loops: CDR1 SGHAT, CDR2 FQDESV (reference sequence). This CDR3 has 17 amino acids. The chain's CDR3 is CASSLRSRLAGGVEQFF. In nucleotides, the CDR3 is TGTGCCAGCAGCTTGAGGAGCCGACTAGCGGGAGGCGTCGAGCAGTTCTTC.

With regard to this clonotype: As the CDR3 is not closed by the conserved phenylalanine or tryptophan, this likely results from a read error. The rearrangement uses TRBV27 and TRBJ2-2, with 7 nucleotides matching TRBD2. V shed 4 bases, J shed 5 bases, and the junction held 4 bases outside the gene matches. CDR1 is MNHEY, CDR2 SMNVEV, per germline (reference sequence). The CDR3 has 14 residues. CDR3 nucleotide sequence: TGTGCCAGCAGTTGGTTCGGGAGGACCGGGGAGCTGTTTTCT. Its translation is CASSWFGRTGELFS.